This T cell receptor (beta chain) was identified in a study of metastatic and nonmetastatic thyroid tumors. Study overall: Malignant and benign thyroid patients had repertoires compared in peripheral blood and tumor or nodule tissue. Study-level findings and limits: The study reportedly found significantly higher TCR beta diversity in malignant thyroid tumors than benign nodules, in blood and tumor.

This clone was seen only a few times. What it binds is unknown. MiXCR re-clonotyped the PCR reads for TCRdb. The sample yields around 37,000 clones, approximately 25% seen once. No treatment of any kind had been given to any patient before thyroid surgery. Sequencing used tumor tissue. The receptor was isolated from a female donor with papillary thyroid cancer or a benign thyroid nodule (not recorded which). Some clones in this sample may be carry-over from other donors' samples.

The CDR3: CAAGGGRQPQHF. DNA for the CDR3: TGTGCCGCAGGGGGGGGGAGGCAGCCCCAGCATTTT. The chain carries TRBV19 and TRBJ1-5, with 7 bases matching TRBD1. The ends lost 11 bases at V and 7 bases at J; junction bases unmatched: 8. From germline, CDR1 is LNHDA and CDR2 SQIVND (reference sequence). The CDR3 extends over 12 amino acids.